The 16 T cell receptor beta chains below come from one sample, sequenced in a study of beta chain features in type 1 diabetes. Overall study findings and caveats: There was a moderate but significant shortening of TCRB CDR3s in all four CD4+ subsets of Type 1 diabetes patients.

Expressed TCRB transcripts were sequenced because the entire RNA isolate underwent reverse transcription. Here immunoSEQ multiplex PCR was the method, and the copy in TCRdb shows in-frame clones only, minus some. The table has around 260,000 clones, 24% seen once. Which antigens these TCRs recognize remains unknown. The specimen sequenced was naive CD4+ T cells from blood. The receptors derive from a woman in her twenties or thirties with type 1 diabetes.

The chain uses TRBV5-1 and TRBJ2-2; 15 bases are a match to TRBD2. V dropped 5 bases and J dropped 5; count of bases not matched to a gene: 10. The CDR3 runs to 18 residues. In germline, CDR1 is SGHRS, CDR2 YFSETQ. CDR3 loop: CASRPPGLAGGGTGELFF. Written as DNA, the CDR3 is TGCGCCAGCAGACCACCGGGACTAGCGGGAGGCGGAACCGGGGAGCTGTTTTTT. Full variable domain (rest looked up from reference TRBV5-1 and TRBJ2-2): KAGVTQTPRYLIKTRGQQVTLSCSPISGHRSVSWYQQTPGQGLQFLFEYFSETQRNKGNFPGRFSGRQFSNSRSEMNVSTLELGDSALYLCASRPPGLAGGGTGELFFGEGSRLTVL.

Only a few counts were recorded for this clone. The chain recombines TRBV19 with TRBJ1-1; a possible D gene is TRBD1 (5 bases). CDR1 is LNHDA and CDR2 is SQIVND in the germline V gene (reference sequence). This CDR3 has 12 residues. The ends were cut back, 3 bases at V and 6 bases at J, with 8 bases in the middle. This chain's CDR3 is CASSIDRSEAFF. For the CDR3, the DNA is TGTGCCAGTAGTATCGACAGATCTGAAGCTTTCTTT.

This clone was detected a few times. This chain connects TRBV30 to TRBJ2-6, with D maybe TRBD1 (5 bases). Germline lookup yields CDR1 GTSNPN and CDR2 SVGIG (reference sequence). The germline V and J ends were trimmed by 5 bases and 0 bases, with 11 bases remaining between them. The length of the CDR3 is 15 residues. CDR3 coding DNA: TGTGCCTGGGAGACAGTGAGCTCTGGGGCCAACGTCCTGACTTTC. Translation gives CAWETVSSGANVLTF.

This clone was detected only a few times. The chain links TRBV11-2 to TRBJ2-2, with a tentative D call TRBD1 (5 bases). Per germline, CDR1 SGHAT and CDR2 FQNNGV. This CDR3 region has 14 residues. With 2 bases removed from V and 2 bases from J, the gap between germline ends came to 6 bases. This CDR3 is CASSLQGNTGELFF. In DNA, the CDR3 is TGTGCCAGCAGCTTACAGGGAAACACCGGGGAGCTGTTTTTT.

The chain is built from TRBV5-1 and TRBJ1-2, with D possibly matching TRBD1 (5 bases). The ends were cut back, 4 bases at V and 3 bases at J, with 10 bases in the middle. CDR1 and CDR2 (germline): SGHRS, YFSETQ. CDR3 size: 13 residues. The CDR3 bases are TGCGCCAGCAGCCGAGACAGCCACTATGGCTACACCTTC. This translates into CASSRDSHYGYTF.

CDR3 loop: CASSVLGRTAFYGYTF. The CDR3 bases are TGTGCCAGCAGCGTTTTGGGACGGACAGCCTTCTATGGCTACACCTTC. This sequence joins TRBV9 and TRBJ1-2; D may be TRBD1 (6 bases). The V end was cut by 2 bases, the J end by 4 bases, with 18 bases between. This CDR3 spans 16 amino acids. The germline gives CDR1 SGDLS, CDR2 YYNGEE. Full variable domain (outside the CDR3, taken from reference TRBV9 and TRBJ1-2): DSGVTQTPKHLITATGQRVTLRCSPRSGDLSVYWYQQSLDQGLQFLIQYYNGEERAKGNILERFSAQQFPDLHSELNLSSLELGDSALYFCASSVLGRTAFYGYTFGSGTRLTVV.

This rearrangement joins TRBV18 to TRBJ1-5; TRBD1 might be the D (5 bases). Germline values: CDR1 KGHSH, CDR2 LQKENI. This CDR3 comprises 14 residues. Deletions cut 4 bases from V and 5 bases from J, with 12 bases between. As DNA, the CDR3 is TGTGCCAGCTCACTAGCGGACATTCATCAGCCCCAGCATTTT. Translating gives CASSLADIHQPQHF.

This clone has more than one count but fewer than ten. The chain employs TRBV30 and TRBJ2-3; D uncertain. Germline-derived CDR1 and CDR2 are GTSNPN and SVGIG (reference sequence). This CDR3 has 13 amino acids. With 0 bases removed from V and 1 base from J, the gap between germline ends came to 5 bases. The CDR3 coding sequence is TGTGCCTGGAGTGTACGGGGCACAGATACGCAGTATTTT. The encoded protein is CAWSVRGTDTQYF.

This clone was detected a few times. The chain is built from TRBV19 and TRBJ1-2; no clear D gene. From germline, CDR1 is LNHDA and CDR2 SQIVND (reference sequence). This CDR3 has 12 amino acids. V lost 5 bases, J lost 7 bases, and 11 bases lay in between. The CDR3 region has the DNA TGTGCCAGTAGTTCCCGGGAGCTTGGCTACACCTTC. This gives the protein CASSSRELGYTF.

This chain links TRBV27 with TRBJ2-1; 8 bases fit TRBD1. This CDR3 has 15 residues. J gave up 2 bases and V 4 bases, and 4 bases lay outside the gene matches. Per the germline V gene, CDR1 is MNHEY and CDR2 is SMNVEV (reference sequence). The CDR3 nucleotides read TGTGCCAGCAGTTCCGGACAGGGCGCCTACAATGAGCAGTTCTTC. Its translation is CASSSGQGAYNEQFF.

This clone was counted between two and nine times. The CDR3 loop reads CASSPTRVGTDTQYF. The DNA for the CDR3 is TGTGCCAGCAGCCCTACTAGAGTAGGAACAGATACGCAGTATTTT. The chain is built from TRBV7-3 and TRBJ2-3; tentative D call: TRBD2 (5 bases). This CDR3 spans 15 amino acids. Trimming removed 5 bases from V and 3 bases from J, with 15 bases in between. Germline CDR1 is SGHTA and CDR2 is FQGTGA.

This clone showed up just a few times. The rearrangement uses TRBV7-9 and TRBJ1-2; a possible D gene is TRBD1 (6 bases). Trimming pared 0 bases from V and 0 bases from J, leaving 8 bases between. This CDR3 spans 15 amino acids. The V gene's germline CDR1 is SEHNR and CDR2 FQNEAQ (reference sequence). As DNA, the CDR3 is TGTGCCAGCAGCTTAGCCCCAGGGGCTAACTATGGCTACACCTTC. Protein: CASSLAPGANYGYTF.

The rearrangement uses TRBV30 and TRBJ1-1; TRBD1 might be the D (6 bases). Per germline, CDR1 GTSNPN and CDR2 SVGIG (reference sequence). The V gene lost 4 bases and the J gene lost 1 base, with 13 bases spanning the gap. This CDR3 spans 14 amino acids. CDR3 in amino acids: CAWTRDIENTEAFF. CDR3 DNA: TGTGCCTGGACCAGGGACATTGAGAACACTGAAGCTTTCTTT.

CDR3 coding DNA: TGCGCCAGCAGCTTGGGTCAGGGGGTCCAGCCCCAGCATTTT. Protein product: CASSLGQGVQPQHF. This chain connects TRBV5-1 to TRBJ1-5, with 7 bases that match TRBD1. This CDR3 is built from 14 residues. The junction had 4 bases not matched to a gene; V was cut back by 0 bases and J by 7 bases. Germline assignment: CDR1 SGHRS and CDR2 YFSETQ. Full variable domain (rest looked up from reference TRBV5-1 and TRBJ1-5): KAGVTQTPRYLIKTRGQQVTLSCSPISGHRSVSWYQQTPGQGLQFLFEYFSETQRNKGNFPGRFSGRQFSNSRSEMNVSTLELGDSALYLCASSLGQGVQPQHFGDGTRLSIL.

This clone has more than one count but fewer than ten. The chain has TRBV4-1 and TRBJ2-5, with TRBD2 matching over 12 bases. The CDR3 sequence is 17 residues long. From germline, CDR1 is MGHRA and CDR2 YSYEKL. V was pared by 2 bases and J by 3 bases, with 7 bases of the junction left unmatched. The CDR3 DNA is TGCGCCAGCAGCCAATCTGGTCCTAGCGGGAGGGAAGAGACCCAGTACTTC. Its protein is CASSQSGPSGREETQYF.

V usage is TRBV6-7 and J usage is TRBJ2-7, with 8 bases aligning to TRBD1. TRBV6-7 qualifies as an ORF whose function is uncertain. V shed 7 bases and J 2 bases; nucleotides not matched to a gene: 10. The CDR3 spans 15 residues. The CDR3 DNA reads TGTGCCAGCATAAATAGGGACAGGAGAACCTACGAGCAGTACTTC. It translates to CASINRDRRTYEQYF.